This entry features one TCR beta chain sequence. Relying on iRepertoire HTBI primers and Arm-PCR of CDR3 regions, the team built TCR beta libraries. Each CDR3 protein is one row after TCRdb ran MiXCR on the multiplex PCR reads. The data contain under 450,000 distinct CDR3 sequences, roughly 25% of them singletons. The data are from a study of regulatory T cells in long-lasting Graves disease. The time point was: persistent/refractory GD, antithyroid drugs over 5 years with positive TRAb. Scientists built the TCR library using RNA that was extracted from PBMCs. The V and J ends lost 0 bases and 1 base respectively, with 3 bases between them. This CDR3 has 13 residues. CDR1 is LGHDT, CDR2 YNNKEL, per germline (reference sequence).

The sequence was obtained from a woman aged 35 to 49 with Graves disease. The sequencing used peripheral blood mononuclear cells (PBMCs), collected when the disease was refractory, from a patient treated with antithyroid drugs. V usage is TRBV3-1 and J usage is TRBJ1-1; D gene ambiguous. The CDR3 loop is CASSQDWNTEAFF. CDR3 in DNA: TGTGCCAGCAGCCAAGATTGGAACACTGAAGCTTTCTTT.